This TCR beta chain was found in a study of T cells in Graves' hyperthyroidism and ophthalmopathy. This CDR3 comprises 17 residues. V gave up 5 bases and J gave up 0 bases, with 18 bases separating them. CDR1 is SEHNR and CDR2 is FQNEAQ in the germline V gene (reference sequence). Researchers amplified the TCR beta CDR3 regions from RNA transcripts. First-round RT-PCR targeting the TCR CDR3 was performed with the HTBI primer set. One entry per CDR3 protein results from TCRdb running MiXCR on the multiplex PCR reads. The table records approximately 400,000 distinct CDR3 sequences, around a quarter of them present only once. There are many counts of this clonotype.

Sequenced input: blood. The sequence came from a man in his forties or fifties with Graves' hyperthyroidism. The chain combines TRBV7-9 with TRBJ2-3; D may match TRBD1 or TRBD2 (5 bases each). This CDR3 is CASSEPRGGPSTDTQYF. The CDR3 coding sequence is TGTGCCAGCAGCGAGCCGAGGGGCGGTCCTAGCACAGATACGCAGTATTTT.